This T cell receptor (beta chain) stems from a study of T cell responses to AZD1222 COVID-19 vaccine. General study findings and limits: Repertoire collection took place solely once the T cell response had peaked. There were mostly white British donors and more females than males, and clonal diversity was possibly underestimated. Spike-spanning, vaccine-associated CD4 TCRs were dominant at 160-218 and 743-854. Spike-specific TCR breadth and depth rose after two AZD1222 doses.

TCRdb keeps only in-frame clones here, not all; method: immunoSEQ multiplex PCR. In the table there are some 110,000 clones, more than 85% of which are singletons. The CDR3 is 15 amino acids. J lost 2 bases, V lost 4 bases, and 4 bases had no gene match. Germline V gives CDR1 SGHTA, CDR2 FQGTGA. Concerning this clone: Antigen specificity is unknown.

The specimen comprised peripheral blood, sampled 28 days after the second AZD1222 dose. This sequence was found in an adult who received the AZD1222 COVID-19 vaccine. The rearrangement uses TRBV7-3 and TRBJ2-5; TRBD2 agrees at 10 bases. In nucleotides, the CDR3 is TGTGCCAGCAGCTCGGGACTAGCGCGGCAAGAGACCCAGTACTTC. Translated, it gives CASSSGLARQETQYF.